What follows are 12 T cell receptor beta chains derived from one specimen sequenced in a study of T cells in Graves' hyperthyroidism and ophthalmopathy. RNA transcripts provided the source from which TCR beta CDR3 regions were amplified. The TCR CDR3 was amplified in a first-round RT-PCR using the HTBI primer set. TCRdb reanalysed the multiplex PCR reads using MiXCR and keeps one entry per CDR3 protein. Of about 350,000 distinct CDR3 sequences detected, 15% to 20% appear once; the ten largest clones hold roughly 15%. Sequences were obtained from blood. These receptors all come from a woman aged 40-49 years with Graves' ophthalmopathy.

This clonotype was counted at least ten times. The V call is TRBV20-1, the J call TRBJ2-7; 8 bases agree with TRBD1. V gave up 7 bases and J gave up 3 bases; unmatched junction bases: 8. The length of the CDR3 is 13 residues. Germline CDR1 reads DFQATT; CDR2 reads SNEGSKA (reference sequence). The CDR3 DNA reads TGCAGTGTCCCGACAGGGGCCCTCTACGAGCAGTACTTC. Translation gives CSVPTGALYEQYF.

This clonotype was recorded at least ten times. The chain links TRBV12-3 or TRBV12-4 to TRBJ2-7; D is ambiguous. Trimming removed 4 bases at V and 2 bases at J, with 9 bases between. This CDR3 has 13 residues. Here the CDR3 reads CASSSTYPYEQYF. Here the CDR3 DNA reads TGTGCCAGCAGTTCGACGTACCCCTACGAGCAGTACTTC.

The table lists this clonotype with many counts. The V gene is TRBV19, the J gene TRBJ2-4; D is perhaps TRBD2 (6 bases). The CDR3 length is 15 residues. The germline gives CDR1 LNHDA, CDR2 SQIVND (reference sequence). V was shortened by 5 bases and J by 6 bases, with 17 bases between the two germline ends. In DNA, the CDR3 is TGTGCCAGTAGTCACAGCTTCCTGCGGGGAAACATTCAGTACTTC. Protein sequence: CASSHSFLRGNIQYF.

This clonotype was detected many times. The V and J genes are TRBV20-1 and TRBJ2-7; perhaps TRBD1 as D (6 bases). CDR3 length: 13 residues. V was pared by 1 base and J by 3 bases, with 10 bases between. Per the germline V gene, CDR1 is DFQATT and CDR2 is SNEGSKA (reference sequence). The CDR3 region has the DNA TGCAGTGCTAGAGGTGCGGACAGCTACGAGCAGTACTTC. Amino acid sequence: CSARGADSYEQYF.

This clonotype was picked up many times. This sequence joins TRBV20-1 and TRBJ2-7; TRBD2 matches 10 bases. The J segment lost 4 bases and the V segment lost 1 base, leaving 7 bases of the junction unmatched. CDR1 and CDR2 (germline): DFQATT, SNEGSKA (reference sequence). The CDR3 sequence is 15 residues long. In nucleotides, the CDR3 is TGCAGTGCTAGAGCAATGCCTAGCGGGAGTTACGAGCAGTACTTC. Residues: CSARAMPSGSYEQYF.

This clonotype was seen ten or more times. The chain combines TRBV6-1 with TRBJ2-7; tentatively, D is TRBD2 (6 bases). Per the germline V gene, CDR1 is MNHNS and CDR2 is SASEGT. This CDR3 region has 13 residues. Trimming took 7 bases from V and 7 from J, leaving 17 bases between them. The CDR3 protein is CASTFGGVEEQYF. In DNA, the CDR3 is TGTGCCAGCACCTTCGGGGGAGTGGAGGAGCAGTACTTC.

This clonotype was picked up many times. The chain couples TRBV11-2 to TRBJ2-2, with D unclear. V shed 5 bases and J shed 1 base, with 8 bases lying between them. This CDR3 spans 14 amino acids. Germline V gives CDR1 SGHAT, CDR2 FQNNGV. CDR3 sequence (DNA): TGTGCCAGCAGCAATCAGTGGAACACCGGGGAGCTGTTTTTT. The encoded protein is CASSNQWNTGELFF.

This clonotype was counted at least ten times. The chain uses TRBV27 and TRBJ2-5, with D possibly TRBD2 on 6 matching bases. V lost 2 bases and J lost 4, with 23 bases in between. CDR1 and CDR2 (germline): MNHEY, SMNVEV (reference sequence). This CDR3 comprises 18 residues. Here the CDR3 DNA reads TGTGCCAGCAGTTTACGCCCCCCCGGGAGCCCATCGGGAGAGACCCAGTACTTC. Translating it yields CASSLRPPGSPSGETQYF.

This clonotype appeared a few times. This chain links TRBV5-1 with TRBJ2-7; TRBD1 or TRBD2 may be the D gene (6 bases each). The germline CDR1 and CDR2 sequences are SGHRS and YFSETQ. The CDR3 has 15 residues. V lost 0 bases, J lost 2 bases, and 12 bases lay in between. As DNA, the CDR3 is TGCGCCAGCAGCTTGGGGAGGGGGTCTCCCTACGAGCAGTACTTC. Its protein product is CASSLGRGSPYEQYF.

This clonotype was counted a few times. The rearrangement joins TRBV3-1 to TRBJ2-7; 7 bases agree with TRBD1. The CDR3 is 14 amino acids. Trimming removed 7 bases from V and 7 bases from J; junction bases left unmatched: 13. Germline loops: CDR1 LGHDT, CDR2 YNNKEL (reference sequence). DNA for the CDR3: TGTGCCAGCACCCAGGGACAGCCCTCGGGAGAGCAGTACTTC. Translated, it gives CASTQGQPSGEQYF.

Worth noting for this clonotype: At one end, the junction sequence differs from germline, possibly due to a read error. V is TRBV19 and J is TRBJ1-6; TRBD1 might be the D (6 bases). Germline V lookup: CDR1 LNHDA, CDR2 SQIVND (reference sequence). This CDR3 contains 17 residues. In DNA, the CDR3 is TGTTCCAGTAACCCGGGGGCGGACCGCCTTTCAGATTCACCCCTCCACTTT. Its protein is CSSNPGADRLSDSPLHF.

This clonotype was observed at least ten times. This chain connects TRBV30 to TRBJ1-1; possible D gene TRBD1, 5 bases. CDR3 length: 13 amino acids. Germline V lookup: CDR1 GTSNPN, CDR2 SVGIG (reference sequence). V was cut by 3 bases and J by 4 bases, with 12 bases left in between. The CDR3 spells CAWRPTGGTEAFF. In nucleotides, the CDR3 is TGTGCCTGGAGGCCAACGGGGGGCACTGAAGCTTTCTTT.